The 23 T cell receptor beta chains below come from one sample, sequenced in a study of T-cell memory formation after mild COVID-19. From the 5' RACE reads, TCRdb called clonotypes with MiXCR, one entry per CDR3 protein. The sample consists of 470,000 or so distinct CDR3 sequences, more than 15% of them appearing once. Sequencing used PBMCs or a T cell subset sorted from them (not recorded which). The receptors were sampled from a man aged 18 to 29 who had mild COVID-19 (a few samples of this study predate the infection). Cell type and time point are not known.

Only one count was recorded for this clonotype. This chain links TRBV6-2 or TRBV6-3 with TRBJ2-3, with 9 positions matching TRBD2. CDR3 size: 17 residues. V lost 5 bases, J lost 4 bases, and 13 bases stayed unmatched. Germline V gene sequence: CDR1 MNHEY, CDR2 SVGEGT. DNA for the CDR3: TGTGCCAGCAGTCGCACCGGTGGTAGCGGGGGTCCAGATACGCAGTATTTT. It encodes CASSRTGGSGGPDTQYF.

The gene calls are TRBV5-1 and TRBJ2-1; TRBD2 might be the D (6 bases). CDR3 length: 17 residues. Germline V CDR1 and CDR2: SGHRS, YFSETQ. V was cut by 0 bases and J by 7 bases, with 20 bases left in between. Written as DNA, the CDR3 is TGCGCCAGCAGCTTGGGGATGGGGGGAAGCGGTTGGAATGAGCAGTTCTTC. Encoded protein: CASSLGMGGSGWNEQFF.

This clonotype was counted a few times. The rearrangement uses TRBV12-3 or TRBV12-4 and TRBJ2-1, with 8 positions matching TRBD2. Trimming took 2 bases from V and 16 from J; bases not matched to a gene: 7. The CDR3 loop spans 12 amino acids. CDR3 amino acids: CASSLTAGVNFF. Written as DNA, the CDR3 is TGTGCCAGCAGTTTAACAGCGGGGGTAAATTTCTTC.

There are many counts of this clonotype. The CDR3 nucleotides are TGTGCCAGCAGCTTGCCAGGGAACACCGGGGAGCTGTTTTTT. This encodes CASSLPGNTGELFF. This rearrangement joins TRBV5-4 to TRBJ2-2, with D hard to call. The CDR3 consists of 14 residues. Germline V gives CDR1 SGHNT, CDR2 YYREEE (reference sequence). Trimming took off 1 base at V and 1 base at J, with 5 bases between the two ends.

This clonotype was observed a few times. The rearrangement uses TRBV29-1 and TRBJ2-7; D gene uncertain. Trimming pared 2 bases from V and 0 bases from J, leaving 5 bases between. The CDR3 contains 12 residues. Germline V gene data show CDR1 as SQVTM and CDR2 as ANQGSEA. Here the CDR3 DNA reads TGCAGCGTTGAACAGGACTCCTACGAGCAGTACTTC. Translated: CSVEQDSYEQYF.

The CDR3 loop is CASSQGVQSRSREQYF. The CDR3, as DNA: TGCGCCAGCAGCCAAGGAGTACAGAGCAGGTCCCGAGAGCAGTACTTC. This sequence joins TRBV4-1 and TRBJ2-7; D gene uncertain. The CDR3 totals 16 residues. The germline gives CDR1 MGHRA, CDR2 YSYEKL. Trimming removed 1 base at V and 7 bases at J, with 20 bases between.

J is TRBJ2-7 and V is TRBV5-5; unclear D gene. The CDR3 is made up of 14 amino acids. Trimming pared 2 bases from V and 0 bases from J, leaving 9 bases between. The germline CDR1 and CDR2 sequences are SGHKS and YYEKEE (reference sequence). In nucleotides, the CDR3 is TGTGCCAGCAGCTTCGGCGGTATCTCCTACGAGCAGTACTTC. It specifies CASSFGGISYEQYF.

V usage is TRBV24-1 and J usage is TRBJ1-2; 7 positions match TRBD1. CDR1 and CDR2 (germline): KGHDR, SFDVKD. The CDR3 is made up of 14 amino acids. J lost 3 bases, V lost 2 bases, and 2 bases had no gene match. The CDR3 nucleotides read TGTGCCACCAGTGATTCGACAGGGTACTATGGCTACACCTTC. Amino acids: CATSDSTGYYGYTF.

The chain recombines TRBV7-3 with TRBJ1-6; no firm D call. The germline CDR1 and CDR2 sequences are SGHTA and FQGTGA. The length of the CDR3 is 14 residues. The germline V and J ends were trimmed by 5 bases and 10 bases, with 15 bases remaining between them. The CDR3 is CASSLDGLASPLHF. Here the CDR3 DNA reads TGTGCCAGCAGCCTCGACGGGCTGGCGTCACCCCTCCACTTT.

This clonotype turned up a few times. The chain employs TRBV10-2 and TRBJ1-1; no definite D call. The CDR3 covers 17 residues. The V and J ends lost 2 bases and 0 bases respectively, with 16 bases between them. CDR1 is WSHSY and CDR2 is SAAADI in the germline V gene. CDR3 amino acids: CASSEPPGFSMNTEAFF. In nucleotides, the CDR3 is TGCGCCAGCAGTGAGCCGCCTGGGTTCAGCATGAACACTGAAGCTTTCTTT.

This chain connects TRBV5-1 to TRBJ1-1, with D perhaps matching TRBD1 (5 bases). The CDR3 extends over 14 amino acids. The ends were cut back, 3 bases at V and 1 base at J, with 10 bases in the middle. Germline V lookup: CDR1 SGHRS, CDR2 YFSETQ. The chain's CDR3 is CASSSGLSNTEAFF. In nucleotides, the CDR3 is TGCGCCAGCAGCTCGGGGCTGTCGAACACTGAAGCTTTCTTT.

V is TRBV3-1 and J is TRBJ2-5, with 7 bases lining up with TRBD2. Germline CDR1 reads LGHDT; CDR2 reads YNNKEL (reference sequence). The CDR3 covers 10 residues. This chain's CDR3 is CGGGGETQYF. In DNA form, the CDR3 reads TGTGGGGGGGGAGGAGAGACCCAGTACTTC.

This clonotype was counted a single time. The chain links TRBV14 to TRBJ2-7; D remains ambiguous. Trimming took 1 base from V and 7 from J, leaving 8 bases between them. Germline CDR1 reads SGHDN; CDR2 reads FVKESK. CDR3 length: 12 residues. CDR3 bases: TGTGCCAGCAGCCAAGGTCTAGTGGAGCAGTACTTC. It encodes CASSQGLVEQYF.

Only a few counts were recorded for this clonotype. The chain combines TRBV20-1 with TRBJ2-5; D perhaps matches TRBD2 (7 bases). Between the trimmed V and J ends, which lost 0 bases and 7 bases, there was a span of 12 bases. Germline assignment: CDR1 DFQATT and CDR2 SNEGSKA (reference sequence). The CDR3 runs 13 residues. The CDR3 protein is CSAREPRGGTQYF. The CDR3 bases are TGCAGTGCTAGAGAACCTAGGGGGGGGACCCAGTACTTC.

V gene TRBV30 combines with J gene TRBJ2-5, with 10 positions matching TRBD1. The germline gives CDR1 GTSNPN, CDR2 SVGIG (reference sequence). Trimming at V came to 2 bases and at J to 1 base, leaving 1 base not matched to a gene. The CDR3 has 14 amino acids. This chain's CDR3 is CAWSRDRGQETQYF. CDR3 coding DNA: TGTGCCTGGAGTCGGGACAGGGGCCAAGAGACCCAGTACTTC.

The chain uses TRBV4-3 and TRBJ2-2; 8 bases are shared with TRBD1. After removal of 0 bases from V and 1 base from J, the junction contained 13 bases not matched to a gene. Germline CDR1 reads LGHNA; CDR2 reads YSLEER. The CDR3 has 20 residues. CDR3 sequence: CASSQDFYRGQVLNTGELFF. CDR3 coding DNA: TGCGCCAGCAGCCAAGATTTTTATCGGGGACAGGTCTTGAACACCGGGGAGCTGTTTTTT.

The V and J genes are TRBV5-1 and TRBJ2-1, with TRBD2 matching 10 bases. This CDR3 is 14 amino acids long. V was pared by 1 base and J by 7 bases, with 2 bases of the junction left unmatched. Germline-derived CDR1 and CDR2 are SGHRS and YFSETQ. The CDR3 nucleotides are TGCGCCAGCAGCTTGACTAGCGGGGTAAATGAGCAGTTCTTC. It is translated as CASSLTSGVNEQFF.

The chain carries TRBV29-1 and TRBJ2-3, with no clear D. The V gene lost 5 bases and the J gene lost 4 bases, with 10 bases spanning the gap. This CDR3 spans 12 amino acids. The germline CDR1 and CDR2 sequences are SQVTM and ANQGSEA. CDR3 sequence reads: CSVHPLADTQYF. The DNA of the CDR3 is TGCAGCGTTCACCCGCTTGCAGATACGCAGTATTTT.

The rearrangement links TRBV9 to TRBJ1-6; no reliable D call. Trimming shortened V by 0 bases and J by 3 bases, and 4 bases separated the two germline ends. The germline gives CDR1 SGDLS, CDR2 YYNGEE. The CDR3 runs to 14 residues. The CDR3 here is CASSVGDYNSPLHF. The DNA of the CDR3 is TGTGCCAGCAGCGTAGGCGACTATAATTCACCCCTCCACTTT.

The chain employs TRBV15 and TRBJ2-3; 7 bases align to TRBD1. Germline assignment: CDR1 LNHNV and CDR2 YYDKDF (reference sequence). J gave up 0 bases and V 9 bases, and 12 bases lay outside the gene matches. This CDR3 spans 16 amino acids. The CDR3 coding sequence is TGTGCCACGACCGGGACAGTCGATTCTAGCACAGATACGCAGTATTTT. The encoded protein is CATTGTVDSSTDTQYF. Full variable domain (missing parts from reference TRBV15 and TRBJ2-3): DAMVIQNPRYQVTQFGKPVTLSCSQTLNHNVMYWYQQKSSQAPKLLFHYYDKDFNNEADTPDNFQSRRPNTSFCFLDIRSPGLGDTAMYLCATTGTVDSSTDTQYFGPGTRLTVL.

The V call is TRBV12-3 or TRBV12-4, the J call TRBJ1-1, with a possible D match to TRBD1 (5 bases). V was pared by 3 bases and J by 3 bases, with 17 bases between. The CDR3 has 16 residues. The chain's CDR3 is CASSFGGDPGDTEAFF. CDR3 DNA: TGTGCCAGCAGTTTTGGGGGGGACCCTGGGGACACTGAAGCTTTCTTT.

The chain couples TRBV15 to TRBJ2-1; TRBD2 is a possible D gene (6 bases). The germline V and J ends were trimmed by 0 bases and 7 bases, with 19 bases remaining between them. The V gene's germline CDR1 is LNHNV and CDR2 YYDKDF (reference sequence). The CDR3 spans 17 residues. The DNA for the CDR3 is TGTGCCACCAGCAGAGATACGGGACTTCCTGGAGGAAATGAGCAGTTCTTC. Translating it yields CATSRDTGLPGGNEQFF.

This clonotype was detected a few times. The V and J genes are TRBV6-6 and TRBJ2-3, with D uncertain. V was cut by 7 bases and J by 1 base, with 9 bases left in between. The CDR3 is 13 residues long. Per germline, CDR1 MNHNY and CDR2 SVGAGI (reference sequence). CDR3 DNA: TGTGCCAGCAAGGCGGCCGGCACAGATACGCAGTATTTT. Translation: CASKAAGTDTQYF.